Included here is one TCR beta chain sequence, with context. This clonotype appeared many times. It has no known antigen specificity. Base qualities are not provided; no much larger clone lies one nucleotide away. V is pared back by 3 bases and J by 8 bases, with 11 bases lying between the germline termini. The germline V gene gives CDR1 as SNHLY and CDR2 as FYNNEI. From its cysteine to its phenylalanine, the CDR3 spans 13 amino acids. Just CDR3 DNA is preserved here, 39 bases in frame from base 1. Library construction relied on 5' RACE. For sequencing, a NextSeq 500 was employed. In the TCR library protocol, unique molecular identifiers were attached to individual cDNA molecules to correct for PCR bias and sequencing error. TCR alpha and beta chains were both sequenced, and the abundances of alpha and beta sequences in each sample were closely correlated with each other. On the authors' methods: Decombinator V4 was used to annotate TCR sequences for V gene, J gene and CDR3. TCRs were defined as expanded if a significant change between any two time points was detected under a Poisson model with p below 0.0001. TCR abundances were normalised to the total number of TCRs sequenced per sample and expressed as counts per million. TRAV1-2 paired with TRAJ12, TRAJ20 or TRAJ33 defined MAIT TCRs, while TRAV10 paired with TRAJ18 defined iNKT TCRs. VDJdb, accessed on 1 November 2021, was searched for TCRs annotated for CMV, EBV and SARS-CoV-2, and TCRs annotated for more than one antigen were excluded. TCRdb reran the public reads through fastp at Q25 and MiXCR, keeping productive beta chains. Rows with a matching CDR3 protein are joined into one entry that keeps the most common DNA and genes. The V and J calls and clone size come from TCRdb's table, not from the authors' own analysis. This sample is represented by approximately 52,000 distinct CDR3 sequences; roughly 8% of them were singletons. The ten largest clones represent over 8% of the sample.

This record comes from a study of early T cells in non-severe SARS-CoV-2 infection (dated by TCRdb to 2020 to 2023). For the study in its entirety: Bulk RNA from unsorted whole blood was used for TCR sequencing, so alpha and beta chains could not be paired. What the work shows at the level of the full study, not this receptor alone: Matching against VDJdb was skewed toward anti-spike CD8 responses, likely underestimated virus-specific expansions, and missed private and CD4 specificities.

The study was a case-control design nested within a healthcare worker cohort in London, UK, with weekly nasopharyngeal swab PCR tests and blood sampling. Healthcare workers were recruited between 23 and 31 March 2020, during the week of the UK lockdown, and were followed weekly for up to about 15 weeks. The sequenced sample consisted of whole blood. This TCR came from an adult who was a healthcare worker with PCR-confirmed SARS-CoV-2 infection or an uninfected control (not recorded which). This receptor chain uses TRBV2 and TRBJ2-1; the D gene assignment is ambiguous. DNA sequence: TGTGCCAGCAGTGAGCAGGCCCCCCATGAGCAGTTCTTC. The resulting protein is CASSEQAPHEQFF.